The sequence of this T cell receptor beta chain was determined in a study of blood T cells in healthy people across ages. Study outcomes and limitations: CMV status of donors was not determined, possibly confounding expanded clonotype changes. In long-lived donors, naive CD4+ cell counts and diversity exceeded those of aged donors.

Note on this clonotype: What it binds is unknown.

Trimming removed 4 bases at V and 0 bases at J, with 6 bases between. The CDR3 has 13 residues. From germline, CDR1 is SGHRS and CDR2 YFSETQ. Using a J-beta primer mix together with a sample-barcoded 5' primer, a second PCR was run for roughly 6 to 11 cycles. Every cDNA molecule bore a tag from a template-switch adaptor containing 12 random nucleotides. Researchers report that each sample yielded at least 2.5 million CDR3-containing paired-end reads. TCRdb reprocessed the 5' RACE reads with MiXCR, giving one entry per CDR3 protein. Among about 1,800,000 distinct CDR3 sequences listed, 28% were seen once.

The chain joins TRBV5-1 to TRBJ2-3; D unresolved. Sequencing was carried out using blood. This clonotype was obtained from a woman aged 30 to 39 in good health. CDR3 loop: CASSRFSTDTQYF. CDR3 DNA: TGCGCCAGCAGCCGGTTTAGCACAGATACGCAGTATTTT.